This T cell receptor (beta chain) comes out of a study of T cell repertoires in cytomegalovirus infection. Looking at the study overall: Through public TCR beta signatures, both CMV infection and matching HLA type were indicated.

As for this clonotype: Its matching antigen is unknown.

TCRdb passed the reads through MiXCR, listing each CDR3 protein once. The table shows 200,000 or so distinct CDR3 sequences, with approximately 19% occurring only once. Whole-study results and caveats: CMV-specific TCR beta clonotypes restricted by HLA-C were the ones dominating the ex vivo response.

Trimming at V came to 3 bases and at J to 2 bases, leaving 8 bases not matched to a gene. CDR1 and CDR2 from the germline V gene are SGHNT and YYREEE (reference sequence). This CDR3 spans 18 amino acids. The chain couples TRBV5-4 to TRBJ2-6; 10 bases are a match to TRBD2. The source material was PBMCs. This clonotype originated in a human donor in good health (CMV status not recorded). Some clones in this sample may be carry-over from other donors' samples. CDR3 DNA sequence: TGTGCCAGCAGCTCCCCAGTCCTAGCGGGAGCTGGGGCCAACGTCCTGACTTTC. It yields the protein CASSSPVLAGAGANVLTF.